Listed below are T cell receptor beta chains from one sample, sequenced in a study of T-cell memory formation after mild COVID-19. TCRdb fed the 5' RACE reads into MiXCR, producing one record per CDR3 protein. This sample has 250,000 to 400,000 distinct CDR3 sequences; roughly an eighth occur once, and the top ten carry 20% to 25%. Input material: PBMCs or a T cell subset sorted from them (not recorded which). Source of these receptors: a man aged 18 to 30 who had mild COVID-19 (a few samples of this study predate the infection). Cell type and time point are not known. Each CDR3 is given with its conserved first and last residue. The D gene is left open where the match is weak. Clone size is shown for a subset of rows, as once, few, many or a class of expanded clone.

D gene	clone size	J gene	V gene	CDR3 DNA	CDR3 protein
.	few	TRBJ2-3	TRBV10-2	TGCGCCAGCAGCTTGTCGTCGCGCACAGATACGCAGTATTTT	CASSLSSRTDTQYF
TRBD1	many	TRBJ2-1	TRBV6-4	TGTGCCAGCAGTGAGACCCAGGGGGCGGATGAGCAGTTCTTC	CASSETQGADEQFF
.	many	TRBJ2-1	TRBV12-3/TRBV12-4	TGTGCCAGCAGTTTAGAGGGAGAGCGCTCCTACAATGAGCAGTTCTTC	CASSLEGERSYNEQFF
.	.	TRBJ2-5	TRBV6-5	TGTGCCAGCAGTTACTCTCGCGGGGAACAAGAGACCCAGTACTTC	CASSYSRGEQETQYF
.	few	TRBJ1-1	TRBV20-1	TGCAGTGCTAGAGAAACAGGGCAGGCTGAAGCTTTCTTT	CSARETGQAEAFF
TRBD2	few	TRBJ2-1	TRBV7-6	TGTGCCAGCAGCACCACTAGCGGGGGGGCGTTAGAGCAGTTCTTC	CASSTTSGGALEQFF
.	few	TRBJ2-3	TRBV9	TGTGCCAGCAGCGCCGATATGGATACGCAGTATTTT	CASSADMDTQYF
.	many	TRBJ1-1	TRBV27	TGTTTCTCGGCTGGGGCTACTGAAGCTTTCTTT	CFSAGATEAFF
.	.	TRBJ2-3	TRBV6-4	TGTGCCAGCAGTGACGGACTTCCCGGCACAGATACGCAGTATTTT	CASSDGLPGTDTQYF
TRBD1	few	TRBJ1-5	TRBV12-3/TRBV12-4	TGTGCCAGCAGACGCAGGGGGGTTAGCAATCAGCCCCAGCATTTT	CASRRRGVSNQPQHF
TRBD2	few	TRBJ2-5	TRBV29-1	TGCAGCGTCGCTGGTGGTAGCGGGACCCAAGAGACCCAGTACTTC	CSVAGGSGTQETQYF
.	.	TRBJ2-5	TRBV20-1	TGCAGTGCTAGAGATCTCCCCTTTGGGGGGCAAGAGACCCAGTACTTC	CSARDLPFGGQETQYF
TRBD1	few	TRBJ2-3	TRBV7-6	TGTGCCAGCTCAGGGGGCTGGAGGACAGATACGCAGTATTTT	CASSGGWRTDTQYF
TRBD2	few	TRBJ2-2	TRBV11-2	TGTGCCAGCAGCCTCTCCCGGGGGGGGAAAACCGGGGAGCTGTTTTTT	CASSLSRGGKTGELFF
.	few	TRBJ2-7	TRBV6-5	TGTGCCAGCAGTTACTCGGACGTAAGGGAGGTCGAGCAGTACTTC	CASSYSDVREVEQYF
.	few	TRBJ1-5	TRBV4-1	TGCGCCAGCAGCCAAGACATCAGACAGTTAAATCAGCCCCAGCATTTT	CASSQDIRQLNQPQHF
TRBD2	.	TRBJ2-1	TRBV6-5	TGTGCCAGCAGTTACCAACAAGCGGGGGCCATCAACAATGAGCAGTTCTTC	CASSYQQAGAINNEQFF
TRBD1	many	TRBJ2-3	TRBV12-3/TRBV12-4	TGTGCCAGCAGTTTAGTAGGACAGGCCACAGATACGCAGTATTTT	CASSLVGQATDTQYF
TRBD1	.	TRBJ1-2	TRBV29-1	TGCAGCGTACCGACAGGGTCTGCCTATGGCTACACCTTC	CSVPTGSAYGYTF
.	few	TRBJ2-2	TRBV5-1	TGCGCCAGCAGATTGGGCTTTAGGGAGCTGAACACCGGGGAGCTGTTTTTT	CASRLGFRELNTGELFF
TRBD1	.	TRBJ2-1	TRBV5-1	TGCGCCAGCAGCACGGCCCAGGGGGTCACTAGCAATGAGCAGTTCTTC	CASSTAQGVTSNEQFF
.	.	TRBJ2-7	TRBV4-1	TGCGCCAGCAGCCAAGAAGGCCCAGGGGTGGGATACGAGCAGTACTTC	CASSQEGPGVGYEQYF
TRBD1	.	TRBJ2-1	TRBV20-1	TGCAGTGCTACACGGACAGGGTTGGAGCGGGCTTACAATGAGCAGTTCTTC	CSATRTGLERAYNEQFF
TRBD1	.	TRBJ1-6	TRBV14	TGTGCCAGCAGCCAAGATTGGGACAGGACCGGGGGGTCACCCCTCCACTTT	CASSQDWDRTGGSPLHF
.	.	TRBJ2-2	TRBV6-2/TRBV6-3	TGTGCCAGCAGCCGGCAGGGGGGTAACACCGGGGAGCTGTTTTTT	CASSRQGGNTGELFF
.	few	TRBJ2-2	TRBV12-3/TRBV12-4	TGTGCCAGCAGTGGCCCCGGGGAGCTGTTTTTT	CASSGPGELFF
.	.	TRBJ1-2	TRBV6-1	TGTGCCAGCAGTCCCGAAGGCCTCCCCTACACCTTC	CASSPEGLPYTF
.	few	TRBJ2-3	TRBV5-1	TGCGCCAGCAGCTTAGAGGGGATAGCGGCCCGAGGAGATACGCAGTATTTT	CASSLEGIAARGDTQYF
.	few	TRBJ1-1	TRBV5-4	TGTGCCAGCAGCTTGCAAAGCCACAGGGTCGGGCGGGCTTTCTTT	CASSLQSHRVGRAFF
.	few	TRBJ2-5	TRBV7-2	TGTGCCAGCAGCACCGGGACAAAAGAGACCCAGTACTTC	CASSTGTKETQYF
TRBD1	few	TRBJ1-4	TRBV7-9	TGTGCCAGCAGCCTAGGGGGACAGGGTATTTATCCCCTGTTTTTT	CASSLGGQGIYPLFF
.	few	TRBJ1-2	TRBV6-5	TGTGCCAGCAGTTACTCGAAAGGAGTGGTAAAGGGCTACACCTTC	CASSYSKGVVKGYTF
.	many	TRBJ1-1	TRBV5-1	TGCGCCAGCAGCTTGGGAGCCCAGACTGAAGCTTTCTTT	CASSLGAQTEAFF
TRBD2	.	TRBJ2-1	TRBV18	TGTGCCAGCAAACTGACTAGCGGGGGTTTGAATGAGCAGTTCTTC	CASKLTSGGLNEQFF
.	few	TRBJ2-3	TRBV20-1	TGCAGTGCTAGAGATATGGCTCCCGGGCAGTATTTT	CSARDMAPGQYF
.	.	TRBJ2-2	TRBV12-3/TRBV12-4	TGTGCCAGCAGGCTGGGACAGAACACCGGGGAGCTGTTTTTT	CASRLGQNTGELFF
TRBD2	.	TRBJ2-1	TRBV12-3/TRBV12-4	TGTGCCAGCAGTCTAGCCGGCCCTAGAGCGGGGGGGCCCTACAATGAGCAGTTCTTC	CASSLAGPRAGGPYNEQFF
.	.	TRBJ2-5	TRBV24-1	TGTGCCACCAGTGATCTGGTAGAAGAGACCCAGTACTTC	CATSDLVEETQYF
.	few	TRBJ2-1	TRBV12-5	TGTGCTAGTGGTTTGGTATCCGGGACGTCGACTGAGCAGTTCTTC	CASGLVSGTSTEQFF
.	.	TRBJ2-1	TRBV29-1	TGCAGCGTTCGCAGCCTTTTTGTGCAGTTCTTC	CSVRSLFVQFF
.	many	TRBJ2-5	TRBV6-2/TRBV6-3	TGTGCCAGCAGTTATGCGCCCGCTTATCAAGAGACCCAGTACTTC	CASSYAPAYQETQYF
.	many	TRBJ1-4	TRBV12-3/TRBV12-4	TGTGCCAGCAGTTTATCTGAAAAACTGTTTTTT	CASSLSEKLFF
.	few	TRBJ2-7	TRBV25-1	TGTGCCAGCTCCCCGAGGGGCCAGGGACCCCACGAGCAGTACTTC	CASSPRGQGPHEQYF
.	.	TRBJ1-1	TRBV6-2/TRBV6-3	TGTGCCAGCAGTTACTCGCGGGGACACTACGCCGGAGCTTTCTTT	CASSYSRGHYAGAFF
TRBD2	few	TRBJ2-1	TRBV7-3	TGTGCCAGCGCGTCTATCCGGGGGGGGTACAATGAGCAGTTCTTC	CASASIRGGYNEQFF